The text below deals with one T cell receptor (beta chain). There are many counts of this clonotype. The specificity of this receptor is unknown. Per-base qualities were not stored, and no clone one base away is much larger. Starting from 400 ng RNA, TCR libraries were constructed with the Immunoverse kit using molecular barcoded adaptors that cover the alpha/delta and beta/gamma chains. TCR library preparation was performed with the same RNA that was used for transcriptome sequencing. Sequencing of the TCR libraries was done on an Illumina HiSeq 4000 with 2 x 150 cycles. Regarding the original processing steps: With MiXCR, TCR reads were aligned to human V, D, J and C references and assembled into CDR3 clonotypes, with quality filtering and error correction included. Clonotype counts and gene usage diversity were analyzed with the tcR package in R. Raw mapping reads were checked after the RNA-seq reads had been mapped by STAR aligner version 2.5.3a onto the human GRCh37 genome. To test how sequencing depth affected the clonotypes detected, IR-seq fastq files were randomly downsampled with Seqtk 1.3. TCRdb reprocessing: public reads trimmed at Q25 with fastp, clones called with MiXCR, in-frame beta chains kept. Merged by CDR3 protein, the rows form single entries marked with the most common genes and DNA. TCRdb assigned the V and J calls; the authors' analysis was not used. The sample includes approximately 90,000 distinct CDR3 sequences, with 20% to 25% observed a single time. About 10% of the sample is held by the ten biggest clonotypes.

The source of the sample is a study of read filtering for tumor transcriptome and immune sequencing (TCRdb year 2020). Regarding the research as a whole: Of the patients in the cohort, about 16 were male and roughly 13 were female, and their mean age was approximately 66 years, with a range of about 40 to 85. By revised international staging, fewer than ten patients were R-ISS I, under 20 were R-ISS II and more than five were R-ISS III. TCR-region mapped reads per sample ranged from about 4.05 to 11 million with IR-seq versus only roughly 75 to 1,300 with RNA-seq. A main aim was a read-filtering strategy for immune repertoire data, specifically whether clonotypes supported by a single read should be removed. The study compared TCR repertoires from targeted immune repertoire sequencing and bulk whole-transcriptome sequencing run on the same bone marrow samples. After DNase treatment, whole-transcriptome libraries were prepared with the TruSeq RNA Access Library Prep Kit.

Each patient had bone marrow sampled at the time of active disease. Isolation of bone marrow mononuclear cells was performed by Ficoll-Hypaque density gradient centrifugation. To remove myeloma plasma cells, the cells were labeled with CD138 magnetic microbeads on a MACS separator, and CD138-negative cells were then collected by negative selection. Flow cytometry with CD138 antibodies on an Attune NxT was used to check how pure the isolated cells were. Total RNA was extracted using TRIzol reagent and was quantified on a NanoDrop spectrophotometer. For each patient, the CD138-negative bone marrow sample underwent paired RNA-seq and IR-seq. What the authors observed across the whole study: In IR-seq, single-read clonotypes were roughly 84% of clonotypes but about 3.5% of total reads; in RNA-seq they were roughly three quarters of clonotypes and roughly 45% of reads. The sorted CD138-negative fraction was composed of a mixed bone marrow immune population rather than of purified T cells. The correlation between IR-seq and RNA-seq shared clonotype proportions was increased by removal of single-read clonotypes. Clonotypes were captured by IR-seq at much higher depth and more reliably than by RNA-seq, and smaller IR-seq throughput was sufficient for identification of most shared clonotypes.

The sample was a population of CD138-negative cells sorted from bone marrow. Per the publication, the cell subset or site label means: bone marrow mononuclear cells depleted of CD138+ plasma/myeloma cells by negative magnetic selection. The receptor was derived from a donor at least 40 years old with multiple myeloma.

In nucleotides, the sequence is TGTGCCAGCAGTGAATTTCGGGTGCAAGATACGCAGTATTTT. It codes for CASSEFRVQDTQYF. The rearranged segments are TRBV25-1 and TRBJ2-3; a confident D gene designation cannot be given. Looking up the germline V gene yields CDR1 MGHDK and CDR2 SYGVNS. From cysteine to phenylalanine, the CDR3 is 14 amino acids long. The only DNA kept is the CDR3, 42 bases in frame from the first base. The V end loses 1 base and the J end loses 5 bases, and a stretch of 10 bases separates them.